This is a list of T cell receptor beta chains from one sample in a study of cytomegalovirus exposure and HLA in healthy donors. Profiled with immunoSEQ multiplex PCR; TCRdb holds only in-frame clones, not every one. The sample consists of about 220,000 clones, roughly 88% of them appearing once. Sequencing input: PBMCs. The receptor source for this set is a woman in her twenties or thirties in good health and CMV-seropositive. Both conserved end residues are part of each CDR3. The order of the fields is J gene, clone size, V gene, D gene, CDR3 protein, CDR3 DNA. A D gene is named only where the DNA matches it firmly. Expanded clones are given a class, and other clones once, few, many or no size at all.

j_call: TRBJ2-7; clone_size: NA; v_call: TRBV6-1; d_call: NA; cdr3_aa: CASSDRTDLLTKQYF; cdr3_nt: TGTGCCAGCAGTGATCGGACAGACCTTTTGACGAAGCAGTACTTC
j_call: TRBJ2-1; clone_size: NA; v_call: TRBV29-1; d_call: TRBD2; cdr3_aa: CSVEVRTSGEQFF; cdr3_nt: TGCAGCGTTGAAGTCAGGACTAGCGGTGAGCAGTTCTTC
j_call: TRBJ2-7; clone_size: NA; v_call: TRBV9; d_call: TRBD1; cdr3_aa: CASSVEPGQGYEQYF; cdr3_nt: TGTGCCAGCAGCGTAGAGCCGGGACAGGGGTACGAGCAGTACTTC
j_call: TRBJ2-1; clone_size: NA; v_call: TRBV9; d_call: TRBD2; cdr3_aa: CASSAPFSSGSGNEQFF; cdr3_nt: TGTGCCAGCAGCGCTCCCTTCTCTAGCGGGAGTGGAAATGAGCAGTTCTTC
j_call: TRBJ2-7; clone_size: NA; v_call: TRBV7-9; d_call: TRBD1; cdr3_aa: CASSGWTGSYEQYF; cdr3_nt: TGTGCCAGCAGCGGATGGACAGGCTCCTACGAGCAGTACTTC
j_call: TRBJ1-2; clone_size: NA; v_call: TRBV7-9; d_call: TRBD1; cdr3_aa: CASSPQGTGGYTF; cdr3_nt: TGTGCCAGCAGCCCACAGGGGACCGGTGGCTACACCTTC
j_call: TRBJ1-2; clone_size: NA; v_call: TRBV6-5; d_call: NA; cdr3_aa: CASSYDTVGEPYGYTF; cdr3_nt: TGTGCCAGCAGTTACGATACGGTGGGGGAGCCCTATGGCTACACCTTC
j_call: TRBJ1-5; clone_size: NA; v_call: TRBV13; d_call: NA; cdr3_aa: CASSFQNQPQHF; cdr3_nt: TGTGCCAGCAGCTTCCAGAATCAGCCCCAGCATTTT
j_call: TRBJ2-1; clone_size: NA; v_call: TRBV9; d_call: TRBD2; cdr3_aa: CASSDGTSGSPWQFF; cdr3_nt: TGTGCCAGCAGCGACGGAACTAGCGGGAGTCCCTGGCAGTTCTTC
j_call: TRBJ1-3; clone_size: NA; v_call: TRBV9; d_call: NA; cdr3_aa: CASSAGGRIPGNTIYF; cdr3_nt: TGTGCCAGCAGCGCGGGGGGACGGATCCCTGGAAACACCATATATTTT
j_call: TRBJ1-2; clone_size: NA; v_call: TRBV2; d_call: NA; cdr3_aa: CASGRNYGYTF; cdr3_nt: TGTGCCAGCGGCAGAAACTATGGCTACACCTTC
j_call: TRBJ1-5; clone_size: NA; v_call: TRBV6-1; d_call: NA; cdr3_aa: CASSDRSPRYSNQPQHF; cdr3_nt: TGTGCCAGCAGTGACAGGTCCCCGAGATATAGCAATCAGCCCCAGCATTTT
j_call: TRBJ2-1; clone_size: few; v_call: TRBV18; d_call: TRBD1; cdr3_aa: CASSPRDSQGNEQFF; cdr3_nt: TGTGCCAGCTCACCCCGGGACAGCCAGGGGAATGAGCAGTTCTTC
j_call: TRBJ2-7; clone_size: NA; v_call: TRBV15; d_call: TRBD1; cdr3_aa: CATSRGGVGTGYEQYF; cdr3_nt: TGTGCCACCAGCAGAGGAGGGGTAGGGACAGGCTACGAGCAGTACTTC
j_call: TRBJ2-7; clone_size: NA; v_call: TRBV5-1; d_call: NA; cdr3_aa: CASSFRGPTDEQYF; cdr3_nt: TGCGCCAGCAGTTTCCGAGGGCCCACCGACGAGCAGTACTTC
j_call: TRBJ2-7; clone_size: NA; v_call: TRBV5-6; d_call: TRBD1; cdr3_aa: CASSHTGVPYEQYF; cdr3_nt: TGTGCCAGCAGTCATACAGGGGTTCCCTACGAGCAGTACTTC
j_call: TRBJ1-1; clone_size: once; v_call: TRBV27; d_call: NA; cdr3_aa: CASSLIGVPGSNTEAFF; cdr3_nt: TGTGCCAGCAGTTTAATTGGGGTCCCAGGATCGAACACTGAAGCTTTCTTT
j_call: TRBJ1-1; clone_size: NA; v_call: TRBV27; d_call: TRBD1; cdr3_aa: CASPLRDRDTEAFF; cdr3_nt: TGTGCCAGCCCACTCCGGGACAGGGACACTGAAGCTTTCTTT
j_call: TRBJ2-7; clone_size: NA; v_call: TRBV5-1; d_call: TRBD1; cdr3_aa: CASSPFIRDRGYEQYF; cdr3_nt: TGCGCCAGCAGCCCCTTTATCCGGGACAGGGGTTACGAGCAGTACTTC
j_call: TRBJ1-1; clone_size: NA; v_call: TRBV27; d_call: NA; cdr3_aa: CASSLSPATRRMAEAFF; cdr3_nt: TGTGCCAGCAGTTTATCTCCGGCTACAAGGAGGATGGCTGAAGCTTTCTTT
j_call: TRBJ1-2; clone_size: NA; v_call: TRBV25-1; d_call: NA; cdr3_aa: CASSESVWGYGYTF; cdr3_nt: TGTGCCAGCAGTGAAAGCGTGTGGGGCTATGGCTACACCTTC
j_call: TRBJ2-7; clone_size: NA; v_call: TRBV4-3; d_call: NA; cdr3_aa: CASSQELDSSYEQYF; cdr3_nt: TGCGCCAGCAGCCAAGAATTAGACAGCTCCTACGAGCAGTACTTC
j_call: TRBJ1-3; clone_size: NA; v_call: TRBV2; d_call: NA; cdr3_aa: CASSENGVVGGNTIYF; cdr3_nt: TGTGCCAGCAGTGAAAACGGAGTGGTTGGTGGAAACACCATATATTTT
j_call: TRBJ2-1; clone_size: NA; v_call: TRBV10-3; d_call: TRBD2; cdr3_aa: CAISELRAGGENEQFF; cdr3_nt: TGTGCCATCAGTGAGCTTCGTGCGGGAGGAGAGAATGAGCAGTTCTTC
j_call: TRBJ2-3; clone_size: NA; v_call: TRBV15; d_call: NA; cdr3_aa: CATRGSELYF; cdr3_nt: TGTGCCACCAGGGGGAGCGAGCTGTATTTT
j_call: TRBJ2-3; clone_size: NA; v_call: TRBV27; d_call: NA; cdr3_aa: CASTGTDTQYF; cdr3_nt: TGTGCCAGCACTGGCACAGATACGCAGTATTTT
j_call: TRBJ2-7; clone_size: NA; v_call: TRBV6-5; d_call: NA; cdr3_aa: CASSYLGFSYEQYF; cdr3_nt: TGTGCCAGCAGTTACTTGGGGTTCTCCTACGAGCAGTACTTC
j_call: TRBJ2-7; clone_size: NA; v_call: TRBV7-6; d_call: TRBD1; cdr3_aa: CASSRSGGRQYF; cdr3_nt: TGTGCCAGCAGCAGATCAGGGGGTCGACAGTACTTC
j_call: TRBJ1-2; clone_size: NA; v_call: TRBV29-1; d_call: NA; cdr3_aa: CSVGQANYGYTF; cdr3_nt: TGCAGCGTTGGGCAAGCTAACTATGGCTACACCTTC
j_call: TRBJ1-1; clone_size: once; v_call: TRBV30; d_call: TRBD1; cdr3_aa: CAWSGINRGGFF; cdr3_nt: TGTGCCTGGTCGGGGATTAACAGGGGGGGTTTCTTT
j_call: TRBJ2-1; clone_size: NA; v_call: TRBV7-2; d_call: TRBD2; cdr3_aa: CASSLVASGQYNEQFF; cdr3_nt: TGTGCCAGCAGCTTAGTGGCTAGCGGACAATACAATGAGCAGTTCTTC
j_call: TRBJ1-2; clone_size: NA; v_call: TRBV29-1; d_call: NA; cdr3_aa: CSVQGLPQSYGYTF; cdr3_nt: TGCAGCGTCCAGGGGCTCCCCCAGAGTTATGGCTACACCTTC
j_call: TRBJ2-7; clone_size: NA; v_call: TRBV9; d_call: NA; cdr3_aa: CASSVGAGYEQYF; cdr3_nt: TGTGCCAGCAGCGTAGGGGCGGGTTACGAGCAGTACTTC
j_call: TRBJ2-5; clone_size: NA; v_call: TRBV30; d_call: TRBD2; cdr3_aa: CAWSPPGLAGETQYF; cdr3_nt: TGTGCCTGGAGTCCCCCGGGACTAGCGGGAGAGACCCAGTACTTC
j_call: TRBJ2-3; clone_size: NA; v_call: TRBV5-6; d_call: TRBD2; cdr3_aa: CASTSAGRVSDTQYF; cdr3_nt: TGTGCCAGCACCAGTGCCGGGAGGGTATCAGATACGCAGTATTTT
j_call: TRBJ2-3; clone_size: NA; v_call: TRBV30; d_call: NA; cdr3_aa: CAWTGINTDTQYF; cdr3_nt: TGTGCCTGGACAGGGATAAACACAGATACGCAGTATTTT
j_call: TRBJ2-5; clone_size: NA; v_call: TRBV11-3; d_call: NA; cdr3_aa: CASSPGSPETQYF; cdr3_nt: TGTGCCAGCAGTCCGGGATCTCCCGAGACCCAGTACTTC